The present T cell receptor (beta chain) was sequenced within a study of CD8+CD57+ T cells in acquired aplastic anemia. This CDR3 is built from 16 residues. Per the germline V gene, CDR1 is LNHDA and CDR2 is SQIVND (reference sequence). Remarks on this clonotype: One end of the junction is discordant with germline, which a read error may explain.

CDR3 and TCR beta VDJ profiling relied on genomic DNA as the template. TCRdb reprocessed the reads with MiXCR, giving one entry per CDR3 protein. This sample yields some 220,000 distinct CDR3 sequences, of which 30% to 40% are seen a single time; 0.95% to 1.3% belongs to the top ten. Sequenced sample: sorted CD4+, CD8+, or CD8+CD57+ T cells (not recorded which) from PBMCs. The chain has TRBV19 and TRBJ1-4; D remains ambiguous. This TCR derives from a human donor in good health, serving as a control. CDR3 residues: CASGIGKVSPYEKLFF. The CDR3 DNA follows: TGTGCCAGTGGTATAGGGAAGGTTAGTCCTTATGAAAAACTGTTTTTT.